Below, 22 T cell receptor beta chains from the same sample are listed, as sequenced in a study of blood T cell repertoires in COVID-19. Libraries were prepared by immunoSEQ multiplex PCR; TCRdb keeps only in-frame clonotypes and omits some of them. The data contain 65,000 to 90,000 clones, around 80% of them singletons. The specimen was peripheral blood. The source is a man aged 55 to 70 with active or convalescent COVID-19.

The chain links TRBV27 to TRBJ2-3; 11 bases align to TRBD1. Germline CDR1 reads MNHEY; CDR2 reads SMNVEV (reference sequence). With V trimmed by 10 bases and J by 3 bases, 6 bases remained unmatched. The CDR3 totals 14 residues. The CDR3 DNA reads TGTGCCACTGCGGGACAGGGGGTGACAGATACGCAGTATTTT. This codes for CATAGQGVTDTQYF.

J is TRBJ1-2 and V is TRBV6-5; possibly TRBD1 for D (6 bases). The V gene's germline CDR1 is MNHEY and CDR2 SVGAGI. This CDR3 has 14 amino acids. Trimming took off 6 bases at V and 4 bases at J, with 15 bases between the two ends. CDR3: CASRLGQLTYGYTF. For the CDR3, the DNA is TGTGCCAGCAGATTAGGACAGCTTACCTATGGCTACACCTTC.

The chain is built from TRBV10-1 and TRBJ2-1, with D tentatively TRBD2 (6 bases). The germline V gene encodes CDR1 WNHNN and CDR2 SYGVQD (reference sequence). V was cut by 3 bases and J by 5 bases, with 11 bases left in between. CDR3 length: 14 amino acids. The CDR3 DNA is TGCGCCAGCAGTGATGGCGGGAAAAACAATGAGCAGTTCTTC. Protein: CASSDGGKNNEQFF.

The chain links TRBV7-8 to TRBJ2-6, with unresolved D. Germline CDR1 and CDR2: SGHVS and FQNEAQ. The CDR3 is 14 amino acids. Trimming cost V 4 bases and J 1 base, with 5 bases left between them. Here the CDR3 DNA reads TGTGCCAGCAGCTCCAGATCTGGGGCCAACGTCCTGACTTTC. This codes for CASSSRSGANVLTF.

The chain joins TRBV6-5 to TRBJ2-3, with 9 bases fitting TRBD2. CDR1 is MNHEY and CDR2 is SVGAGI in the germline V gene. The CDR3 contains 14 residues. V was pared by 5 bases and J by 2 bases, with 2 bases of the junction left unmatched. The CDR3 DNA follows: TGTGCCAGCAGTAGCGGGGGGTACACAGATACGCAGTATTTT. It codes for CASSSGGYTDTQYF.

The DNA for the CDR3 is TGTGCCAGCAGCTTAGAGCCCAATAGCAATCAGCCCCAGCATTTT. Translation gives CASSLEPNSNQPQHF. J is TRBJ1-5 and V is TRBV7-2; D gene uncertain. The V gene lost 1 base and the J gene lost 0 bases, with 7 bases spanning the gap. The CDR3 runs 15 residues. The germline V gene has CDR1 SGHTA and CDR2 FQGNSA.

The CDR3 DNA reads as TGCGCCAGCAGCGACAGCGGGGGGGTCAACGAGCAGTACTTC. Protein sequence: CASSDSGGVNEQYF. V is TRBV10-1 and J is TRBJ2-7; 10 bases line up with TRBD2. The CDR3 runs 14 residues. Germline values: CDR1 WNHNN, CDR2 SYGVQD (reference sequence). With 6 bases clipped from V and 5 bases from J, the junction kept 7 bases outside the gene matches.

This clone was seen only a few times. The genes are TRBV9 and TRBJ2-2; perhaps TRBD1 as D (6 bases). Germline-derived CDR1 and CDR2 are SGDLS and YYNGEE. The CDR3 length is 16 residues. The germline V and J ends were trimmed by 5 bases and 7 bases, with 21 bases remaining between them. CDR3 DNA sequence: TGTGCCAGCAGTAACCTGCAGGGGCGCGGGTTCGGGGAGCTGTTTTTT. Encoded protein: CASSNLQGRGFGELFF.

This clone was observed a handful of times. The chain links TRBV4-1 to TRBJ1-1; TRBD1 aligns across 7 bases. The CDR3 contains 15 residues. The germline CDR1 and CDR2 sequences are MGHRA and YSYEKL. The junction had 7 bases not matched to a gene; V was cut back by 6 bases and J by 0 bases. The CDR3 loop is CASSLEGAMNTEAFF. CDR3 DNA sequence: TGCGCCAGCAGTCTCGAGGGGGCTATGAACACTGAAGCTTTCTTT.

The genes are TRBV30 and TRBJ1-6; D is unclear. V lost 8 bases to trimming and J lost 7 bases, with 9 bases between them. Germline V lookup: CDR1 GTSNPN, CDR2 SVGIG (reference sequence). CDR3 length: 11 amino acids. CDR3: CATRGNSPLHF. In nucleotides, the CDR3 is TGTGCCACGAGAGGGAATTCACCCCTCCACTTT.

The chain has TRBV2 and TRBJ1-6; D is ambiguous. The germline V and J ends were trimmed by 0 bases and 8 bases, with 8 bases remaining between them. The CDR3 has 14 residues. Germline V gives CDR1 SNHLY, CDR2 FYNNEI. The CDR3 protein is CASSEARRDSPLHF. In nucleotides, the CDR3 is TGTGCCAGCAGTGAAGCCAGGCGGGATTCACCCCTCCACTTT.

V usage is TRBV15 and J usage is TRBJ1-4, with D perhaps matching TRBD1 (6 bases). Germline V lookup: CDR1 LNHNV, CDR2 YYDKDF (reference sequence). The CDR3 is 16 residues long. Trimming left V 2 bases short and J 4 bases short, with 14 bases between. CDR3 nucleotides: TGTGCCACCAGCAGATCCAGGACAGTCGATAATGAAAAACTGTTTTTT. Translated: CATSRSRTVDNEKLFF.

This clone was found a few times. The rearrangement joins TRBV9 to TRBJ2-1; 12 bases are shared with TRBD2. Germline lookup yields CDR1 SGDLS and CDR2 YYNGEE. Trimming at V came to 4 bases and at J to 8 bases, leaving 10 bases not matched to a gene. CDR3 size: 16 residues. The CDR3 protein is CASSPGPSGGVHEQFF. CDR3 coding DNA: TGTGCCAGCAGCCCAGGGCCTAGCGGGGGGGTTCATGAGCAGTTCTTC.

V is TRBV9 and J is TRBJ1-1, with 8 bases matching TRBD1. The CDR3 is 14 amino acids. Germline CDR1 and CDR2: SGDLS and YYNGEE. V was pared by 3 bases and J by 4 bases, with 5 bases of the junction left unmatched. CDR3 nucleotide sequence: TGTGCCAGCAGCGCCACAACAGGGGGCACTGAAGCTTTCTTT. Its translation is CASSATTGGTEAFF. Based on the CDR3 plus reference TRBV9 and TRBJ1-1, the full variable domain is DSGVTQTPKHLITATGQRVTLRCSPRSGDLSVYWYQQSLDQGLQFLIQYYNGEERAKGNILERFSAQQFPDLHSELNLSSLELGDSALYFCASSATTGGTEAFFGQGTRLTVV.

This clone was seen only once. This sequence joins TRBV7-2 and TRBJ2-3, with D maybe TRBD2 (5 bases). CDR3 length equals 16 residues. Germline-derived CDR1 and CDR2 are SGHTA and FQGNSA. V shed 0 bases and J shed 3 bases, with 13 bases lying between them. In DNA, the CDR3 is TGTGCCAGCAGCTTAGCAAGCACGCCGGGGACAGATACGCAGTATTTT. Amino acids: CASSLASTPGTDTQYF.

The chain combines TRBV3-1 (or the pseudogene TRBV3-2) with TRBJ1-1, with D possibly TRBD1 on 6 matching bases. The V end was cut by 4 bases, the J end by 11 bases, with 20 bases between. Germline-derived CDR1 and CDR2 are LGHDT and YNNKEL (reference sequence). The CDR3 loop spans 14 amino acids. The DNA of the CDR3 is TGTGCCAGCAGCCGAGGCGAGGGCAGGGGTGATGCTTTCTTT. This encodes CASSRGEGRGDAFF.

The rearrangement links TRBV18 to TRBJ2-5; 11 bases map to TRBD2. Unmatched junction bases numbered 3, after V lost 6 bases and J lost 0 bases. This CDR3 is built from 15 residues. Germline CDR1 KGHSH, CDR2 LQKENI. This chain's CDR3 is CASSLAGGHQETQYF. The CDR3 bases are TGTGCCAGCTCGCTAGCGGGGGGTCACCAAGAGACCCAGTACTTC.

This chain's CDR3 is CASSAGQGIFLGYTF. The CDR3 nucleotides read TGCGCCAGCAGCGCAGGACAGGGGATATTTCTAGGCTACACCTTC. The rearrangement links TRBV5-1 to TRBJ1-2; 9 nucleotides align to TRBD1. CDR3 length: 15 residues. V lost 4 bases to trimming and J lost 8 bases; unmatched junction nucleotides: 12. CDR1 and CDR2 (germline): SGHRS, YFSETQ.

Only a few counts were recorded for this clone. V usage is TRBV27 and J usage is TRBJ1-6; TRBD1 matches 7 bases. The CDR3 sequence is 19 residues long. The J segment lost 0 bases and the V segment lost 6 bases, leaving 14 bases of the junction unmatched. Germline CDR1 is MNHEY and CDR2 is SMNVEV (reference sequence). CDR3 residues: CASRTGRRGQSSYNSPLHF. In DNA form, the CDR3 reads TGTGCCAGCAGGACAGGGCGGCGTGGTCAGAGCTCCTATAATTCACCCCTCCACTTT.

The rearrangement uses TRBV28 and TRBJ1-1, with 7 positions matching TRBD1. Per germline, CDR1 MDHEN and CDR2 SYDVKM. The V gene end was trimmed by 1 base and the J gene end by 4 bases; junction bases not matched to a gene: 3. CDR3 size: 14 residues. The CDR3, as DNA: TGTGCCAGCAGTTTATACCCAGGGGGCACTGAAGCTTTCTTT. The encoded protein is CASSLYPGGTEAFF.

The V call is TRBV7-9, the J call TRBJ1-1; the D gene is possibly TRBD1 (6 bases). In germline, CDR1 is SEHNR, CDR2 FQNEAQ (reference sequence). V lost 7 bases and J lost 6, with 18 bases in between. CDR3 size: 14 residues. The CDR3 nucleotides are TGTGCCAGCATCCCGACAGGAGAGGAGGCTGAAGCTTTCTTT. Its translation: CASIPTGEEAEAFF. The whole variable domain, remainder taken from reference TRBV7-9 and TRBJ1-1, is DTGVSQNPRHKITKRGQNVTFRCDPISEHNRLYWYRQTLGQGPEFLTYFQNEAQLEKSRLLSDRFSAERPKGSFSTLEIQRTEQGDSAMYLCASIPTGEEAEAFFGQGTRLTVV.

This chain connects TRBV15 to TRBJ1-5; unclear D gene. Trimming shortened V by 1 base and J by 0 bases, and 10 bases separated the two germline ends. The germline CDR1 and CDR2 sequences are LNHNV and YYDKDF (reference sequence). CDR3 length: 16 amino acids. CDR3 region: CATSRVGGNSNQPQHF. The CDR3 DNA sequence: TGTGCCACCAGCAGAGTAGGCGGAAATAGCAATCAGCCCCAGCATTTT.